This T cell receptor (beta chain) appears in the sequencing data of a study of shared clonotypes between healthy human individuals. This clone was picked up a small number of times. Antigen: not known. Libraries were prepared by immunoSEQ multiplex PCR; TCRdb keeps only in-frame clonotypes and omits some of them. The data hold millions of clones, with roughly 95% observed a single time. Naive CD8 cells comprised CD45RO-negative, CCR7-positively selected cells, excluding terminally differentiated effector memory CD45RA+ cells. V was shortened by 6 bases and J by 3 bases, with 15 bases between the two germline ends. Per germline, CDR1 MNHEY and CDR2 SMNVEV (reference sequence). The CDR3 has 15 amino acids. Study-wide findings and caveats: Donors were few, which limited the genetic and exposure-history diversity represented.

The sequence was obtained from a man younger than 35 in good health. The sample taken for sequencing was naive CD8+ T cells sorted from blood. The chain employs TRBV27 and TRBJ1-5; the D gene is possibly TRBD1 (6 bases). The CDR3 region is CASRPTGRANQPQHF. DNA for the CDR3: TGTGCCAGCAGGCCAACAGGGCGGGCCAATCAGCCCCAGCATTTT.